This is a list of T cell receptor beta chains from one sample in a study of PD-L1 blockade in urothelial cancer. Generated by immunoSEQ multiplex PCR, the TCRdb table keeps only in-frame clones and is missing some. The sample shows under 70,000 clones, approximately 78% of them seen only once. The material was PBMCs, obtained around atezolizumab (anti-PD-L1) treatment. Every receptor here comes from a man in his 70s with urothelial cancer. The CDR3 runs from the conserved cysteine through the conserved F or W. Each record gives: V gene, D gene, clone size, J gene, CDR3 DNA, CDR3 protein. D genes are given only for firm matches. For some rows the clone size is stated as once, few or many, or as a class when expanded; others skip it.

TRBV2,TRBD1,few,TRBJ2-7,TGTGCCAGCAGTTCCGGGACAGCTTATGACGAGCAGTACTTC,CASSSGTAYDEQYF
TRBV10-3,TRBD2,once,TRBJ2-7,TGTGCCATCAGTGAGTCGAGCGGGAAAGAGCAGTACTTC,CAISESSGKEQYF
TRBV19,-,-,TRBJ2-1,TGTGCCAGTAGCTTGGACAGAATAAACAATGAGCAGTTCTTC,CASSLDRINNEQFF
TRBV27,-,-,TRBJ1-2,TGTGCCAGCAGTTTAGGGGAGGACTATGGCTACACCTTC,CASSLGEDYGYTF
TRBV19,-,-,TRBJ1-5,TGTGCCAGTAGTATGGGGGGAGGGGTAGGCCTGGGACCCCAGCATTTT,CASSMGGGVGLGPQHF
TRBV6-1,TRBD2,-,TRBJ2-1,TGTGCCAGCAATCCTAGCGGGGATTACAATGAGCAGTTCTTC,CASNPSGDYNEQFF
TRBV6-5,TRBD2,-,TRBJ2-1,TGTGCCACCCGAACTAGCGACATATACAATGAGCAGTTCTTC,CATRTSDIYNEQFF
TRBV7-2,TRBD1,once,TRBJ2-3,TGTGCCAGCAGCTCCCGCTCAGGGGGTCCCATTGGTACGCAGTATTTT,CASSSRSGGPIGTQYF
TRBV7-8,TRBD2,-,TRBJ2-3,TGTGCCAGCAGCGAAAATAGCGGGACAGATACGCAGTATTTT,CASSENSGTDTQYF
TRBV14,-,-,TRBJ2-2,TGTGCCAGCAGACTTGCGGTGAACACCGGGGAGCTGTTTTTT,CASRLAVNTGELFF
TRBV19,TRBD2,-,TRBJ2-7,TGTGCCAGTAGTCCCACGGGACTAGCGGACTACGAGCAGTACTTC,CASSPTGLADYEQYF
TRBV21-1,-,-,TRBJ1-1,TGTGCCAGCAGCAAACCCCCACTGGTGAACACTGAAGCTTTCTTT,CASSKPPLVNTEAFF
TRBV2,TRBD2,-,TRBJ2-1,TGTGCCAGCAAGGTAGATAGCGGGGACAATGAGCAGTTCTTC,CASKVDSGDNEQFF
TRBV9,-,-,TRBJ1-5,TGTGCCAGCAGCCCTGGGCCTGGGAGCAATCAGCCCCAGCATTTT,CASSPGPGSNQPQHF
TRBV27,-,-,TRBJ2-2,TGTGCCAGCAGTTTTTCAGGGAGGTACACCGGGGAGCTGTTTTTT,CASSFSGRYTGELFF